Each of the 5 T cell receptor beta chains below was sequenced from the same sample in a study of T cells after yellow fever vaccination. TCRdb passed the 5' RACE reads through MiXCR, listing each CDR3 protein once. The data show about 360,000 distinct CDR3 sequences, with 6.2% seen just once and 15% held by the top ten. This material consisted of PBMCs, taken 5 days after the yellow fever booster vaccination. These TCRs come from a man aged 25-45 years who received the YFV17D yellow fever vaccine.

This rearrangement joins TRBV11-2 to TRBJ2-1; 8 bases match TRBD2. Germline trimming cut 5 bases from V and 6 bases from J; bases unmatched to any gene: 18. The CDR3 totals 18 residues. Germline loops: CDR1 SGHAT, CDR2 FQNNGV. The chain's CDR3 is CASSLSSSGRVSGNEQFF. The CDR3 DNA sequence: TGTGCCAGCAGCCTAAGTTCGAGCGGGAGAGTCAGTGGCAATGAGCAGTTCTTC.

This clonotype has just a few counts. The CDR3 loop is CASSQEPPGTSPHALSFNEQFF. CDR3 sequence (DNA): TGCGCCAGCAGCCAAGAACCTCCCGGGACTAGCCCACATGCGTTGTCTTTCAATGAGCAGTTCTTC. The chain recombines TRBV4-1 with TRBJ2-1; 9 nucleotides agree with TRBD2. There are 22 residues in the CDR3. The junction had 24 bases not matched to a gene; V was cut back by 0 bases and J by 6 bases. Germline V CDR1 and CDR2: MGHRA, YSYEKL.

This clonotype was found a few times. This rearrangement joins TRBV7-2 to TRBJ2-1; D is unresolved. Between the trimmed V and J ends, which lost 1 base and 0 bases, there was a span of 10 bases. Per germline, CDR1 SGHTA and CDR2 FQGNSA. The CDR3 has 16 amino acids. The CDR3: CASSLGPASSYNEQFF. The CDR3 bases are TGTGCCAGCAGCTTAGGTCCAGCCAGCTCCTACAATGAGCAGTTCTTC.

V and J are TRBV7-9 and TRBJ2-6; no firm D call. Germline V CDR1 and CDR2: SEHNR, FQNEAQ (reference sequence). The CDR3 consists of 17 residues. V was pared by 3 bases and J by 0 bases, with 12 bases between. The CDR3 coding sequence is TGTGCCAGCAGCTTCTGGGATACCCACTCTGGGGCCAACGTCCTGACTTTC. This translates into CASSFWDTHSGANVLTF.

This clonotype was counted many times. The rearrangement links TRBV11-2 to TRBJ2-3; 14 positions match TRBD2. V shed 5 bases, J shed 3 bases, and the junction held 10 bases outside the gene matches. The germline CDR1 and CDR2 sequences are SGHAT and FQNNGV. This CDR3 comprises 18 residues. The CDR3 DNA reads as TGTGCCAGCAGCACTTCACGGACTAGCGGGAGGAATACAGATACGCAGTATTTT. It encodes CASSTSRTSGRNTDTQYF.